This T cell receptor (beta chain) appears in the sequencing data of a study of CD8+ T cells in alopecia areata. This clone was seen more than once but under ten times. Antigen: not known. Individuals with alopecia areata gave both lesional scalp punch biopsies and peripheral blood for collection. PBMCs served as the source from which CD4+ and CD8+ T cells were sorted. Study-wide findings and caveats: Normal scalp had lower clonality than lesional scalp, with alopecia totalis/universalis lesions showing this most strongly. Against the mouse data, patients shared TCRs less clearly, possibly for HLA reasons.

In each case, RNA was isolated and then reverse transcribed into cDNA as the sequencing template. The table came from immunoSEQ multiplex PCR; TCRdb's copy has only in-frame clones and leaves some out. The sample contains 100,000 to 150,000 clones, 47% of which appear only once. CDR1 and CDR2 (germline): SQVTM, ANQGSEA. This CDR3 has 13 residues. V dropped 5 bases and J dropped 0 bases, with 10 bases sitting between them. Sequences were obtained from NKG2D-low CD8+ T cells sorted from blood. This clonotype originated in a human donor with alopecia areata. The rearrangement joins TRBV29-1 to TRBJ1-1; tentative D call: TRBD1 (5 bases). This chain's CDR3 is CSVTGGMNTEAFF. DNA for the CDR3: TGCAGCGTTACCGGGGGGATGAACACTGAAGCTTTCTTT.